This T cell receptor beta chain was obtained from a study of response to subunit inactivated influenza vaccine. This clonotype was counted a few times. TCRdb re-derived calls from the RT-PCR reads in MiXCR, one entry per CDR3 protein. The sample holds 500,000 to 650,000 distinct CDR3 sequences, about 7.6% seen once. The trim removed 3 bases at V and 7 bases at J, leaving 6 bases unmatched. The CDR3 totals 13 residues. Germline V CDR1 and CDR2: DFQATT, SNEGSKA (reference sequence). The TCR was taken from a man aged 45 to 70 who received an inactivated influenza vaccine. The sample in question was PBMCs from blood, obtained roughly 24 months after vaccination. V and J are TRBV20-1 and TRBJ1-1, with 9 bases lining up with TRBD1. The CDR3 spells CSASPLTGGEAFF. In nucleotides, the CDR3 is TGCAGTGCTAGCCCATTGACAGGGGGTGAAGCTTTCTTT.